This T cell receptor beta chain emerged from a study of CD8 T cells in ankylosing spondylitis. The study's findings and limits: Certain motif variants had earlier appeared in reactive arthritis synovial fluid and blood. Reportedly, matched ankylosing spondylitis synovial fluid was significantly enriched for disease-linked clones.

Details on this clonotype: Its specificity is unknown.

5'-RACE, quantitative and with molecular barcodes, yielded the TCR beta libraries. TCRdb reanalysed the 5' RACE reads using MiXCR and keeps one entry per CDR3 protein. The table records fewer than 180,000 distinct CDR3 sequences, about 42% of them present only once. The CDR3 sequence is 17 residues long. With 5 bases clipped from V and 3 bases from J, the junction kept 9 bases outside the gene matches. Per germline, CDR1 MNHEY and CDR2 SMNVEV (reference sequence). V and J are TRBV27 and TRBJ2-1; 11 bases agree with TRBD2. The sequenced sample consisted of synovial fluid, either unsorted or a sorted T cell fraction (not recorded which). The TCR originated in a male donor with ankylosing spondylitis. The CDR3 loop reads CASSPSGLAELYNEQFF. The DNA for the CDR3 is TGTGCCAGCAGTCCCTCGGGACTAGCGGAACTCTACAATGAGCAGTTCTTC.